This TCR beta chain was captured in a study of OX40 agonist ivuxolimab in advanced cancers. Study-level points and caveats: Mean expanded clone counts were higher in CD8+ than CD4+ T cells.

CDR1 and CDR2 from the germline V gene are SQVTM and ANQGSEA. Deletions cut 5 bases from V and 1 base from J, with 6 bases between. The CDR3 runs to 11 residues. Measured with immunoSEQ multiplex PCR; TCRdb has only the in-frame clones, and not every one. The sample yields 76,000 or so clones, around nine tenths seen once. Systemic immunosuppression or a history of autoimmune disease excluded patients. Drawing of blood for sampling happened at baseline, at cycle 4 day 1, and at cycle 7 day 1. To note about this clone: Its antigen remains unknown.

This TCR came from an adult with an advanced solid tumor such as melanoma, head and neck, liver or kidney cancer. The rearrangement uses TRBV29-1 and TRBJ2-7; D remains ambiguous. The sequencing here drew on CD4+ or CD8+ T cells sorted from blood, taken in a trial of the OX40 agonist ivuxolimab. DNA for the CDR3: TGCAGCGTTAGGCGTTCCTACGAGCAGTACTTC. This sequence encodes CSVRRSYEQYF.